The 5 T cell receptor beta chains in this list originate from one sample, sequenced in a study of blood T cell repertoires in COVID-19. Using immunoSEQ multiplex PCR, the repertoire was profiled, and TCRdb retains in-frame clones only, with some absent. The sample comprises about 110,000 clones, around 79% of which are singletons, and roughly 20% rests with the top ten. Sequencing was performed on peripheral blood. All receptors come from a man between 65 and 80 years old with active or convalescent COVID-19.

The chain recombines TRBV7-3 with TRBJ2-5, with 7 bases lining up with TRBD1. Germline-derived CDR1 and CDR2 are SGHTA and FQGTGA. This CDR3 contains 15 residues. V was pared by 1 base and J by 1 base, with 3 bases of the junction left unmatched. CDR3 in amino acids: CASSLIPGGQETQYF. CDR3 coding DNA: TGTGCCAGCAGCTTAATTCCAGGGGGCCAAGAGACCCAGTACTTC.

J is TRBJ2-1 and V is TRBV7-3; the D gene is possibly TRBD2 (6 bases). The V gene's germline CDR1 is SGHTA and CDR2 FQGTGA. The V gene lost 6 bases and the J gene lost 2 bases, with 11 bases spanning the gap. The CDR3 has 14 amino acids. CDR3 protein: CASSQDYPYNEQFF. CDR3 in DNA: TGTGCCAGCAGTCAGGACTACCCCTACAATGAGCAGTTCTTC.

J is TRBJ2-2 and V is TRBV10-1, with no clear D. CDR1 and CDR2 (germline): WNHNN, SYGVQD (reference sequence). The CDR3 totals 13 residues. V lost 3 bases and J lost 4, with 6 bases in between. The DNA of the CDR3 is TGCGCCAGCAGTGACGTCTTCACCGGGGAGCTGTTTTTT. Encoded protein: CASSDVFTGELFF.

CDR3 coding DNA: TGTGCCAGCAGCTTAAACAGGGACACCGGGGAGCTGTTTTTT. This codes for CASSLNRDTGELFF. The chain uses TRBV13 and TRBJ2-2, with D possibly matching TRBD1 (6 bases). This CDR3 has 14 amino acids. The germline gives CDR1 PRHDT, CDR2 FYEKMQ (reference sequence). The germline V and J ends were trimmed by 2 bases and 3 bases, with 7 bases remaining between them. Using reference TRBV13 and TRBJ2-2 for the parts outside the CDR3, the full variable domain is AAGVIQSPRHLIKEKRETATLKCYPIPRHDTVYWYQQGPGQDPQFLISFYEKMQSDKGSIPDRFSAQQFSDYHSELNMSSLELGDSALYFCASSLNRDTGELFFGEGSRLTVL.

The rearrangement joins TRBV2 to TRBJ1-2; D gene ambiguous. Looked up from germline, CDR1 is SNHLY and CDR2 is FYNNEI. The CDR3 has 14 residues. V was shortened by 11 bases and J by 3 bases, with 19 bases between the two germline ends. The CDR3, as DNA: TGTGCCCGCCGTAGTAGTGCCGGGGACTATGGCTACACCTTC. Residues: CARRSSAGDYGYTF.